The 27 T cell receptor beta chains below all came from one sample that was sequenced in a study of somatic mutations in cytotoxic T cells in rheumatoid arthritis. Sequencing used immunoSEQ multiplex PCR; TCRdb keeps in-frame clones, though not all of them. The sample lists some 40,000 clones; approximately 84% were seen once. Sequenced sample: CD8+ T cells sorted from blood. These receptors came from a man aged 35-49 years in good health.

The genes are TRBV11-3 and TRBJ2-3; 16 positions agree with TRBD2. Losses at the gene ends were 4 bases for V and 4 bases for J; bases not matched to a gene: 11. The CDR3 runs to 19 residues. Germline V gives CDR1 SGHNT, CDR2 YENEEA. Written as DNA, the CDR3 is TGTGCCAGCAGCTCCGGGACTAGCGGGAGGGCCACTGGGGCAGATACGCAGTATTTT. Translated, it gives CASSSGTSGRATGADTQYF. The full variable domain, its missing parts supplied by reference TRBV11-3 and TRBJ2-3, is EAGVVQSPRYKIIEKKQPVAFWCNPISGHNTLYWYLQNLGQGPELLIRYENEEAVDDSQLPKDRFSAERLKGVDSTLKIQPAELGDSAVYLCASSSGTSGRATGADTQYFGPGTRLTVL.

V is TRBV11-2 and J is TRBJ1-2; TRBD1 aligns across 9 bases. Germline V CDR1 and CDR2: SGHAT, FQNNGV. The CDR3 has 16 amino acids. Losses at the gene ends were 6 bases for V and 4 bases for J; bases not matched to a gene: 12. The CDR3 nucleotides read TGTGCCAGCAGTCTAGAGGGGACAGGGATAGGCTATGGCTACACCTTC. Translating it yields CASSLEGTGIGYGYTF. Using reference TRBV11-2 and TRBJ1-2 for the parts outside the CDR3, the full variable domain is EAGVAQSPRYKIIEKRQSVAFWCNPISGHATLYWYQQILGQGPKLLIQFQNNGVVDDSQLPKDRFSAERLKGVDSTLKIQPAKLEDSAVYLCASSLEGTGIGYGYTFGSGTRLTVV.

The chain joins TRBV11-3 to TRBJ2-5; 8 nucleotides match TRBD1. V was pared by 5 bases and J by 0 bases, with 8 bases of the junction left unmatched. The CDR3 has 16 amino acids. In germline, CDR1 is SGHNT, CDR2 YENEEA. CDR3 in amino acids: CASSPGGQANQETQYF. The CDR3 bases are TGTGCCAGCAGCCCAGGGGGCCAGGCCAACCAAGAGACCCAGTACTTC.

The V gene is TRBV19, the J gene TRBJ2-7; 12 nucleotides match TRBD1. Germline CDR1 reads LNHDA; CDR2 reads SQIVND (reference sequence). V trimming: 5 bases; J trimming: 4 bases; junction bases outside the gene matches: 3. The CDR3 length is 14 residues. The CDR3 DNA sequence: TGTGCCAGTAGTGTGGGACAGGGGGCATACGAGCAGTACTTC. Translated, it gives CASSVGQGAYEQYF.

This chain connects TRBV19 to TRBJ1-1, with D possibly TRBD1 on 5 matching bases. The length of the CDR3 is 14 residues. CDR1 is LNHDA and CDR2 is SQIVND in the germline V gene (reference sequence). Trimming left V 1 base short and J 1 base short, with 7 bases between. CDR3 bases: TGTGCCAGTAGTATAGCCGGGACGAACACTGAAGCTTTCTTT. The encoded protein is CASSIAGTNTEAFF. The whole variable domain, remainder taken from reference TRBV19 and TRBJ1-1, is DGGITQSPKYLFRKEGQNVTLSCEQNLNHDAMYWYRQDPGQGLRLIYYSQIVNDFQKGDIAEGYSVSREKKESFPLTVTSAQKNPTAFYLCASSIAGTNTEAFFGQGTRLTVV.

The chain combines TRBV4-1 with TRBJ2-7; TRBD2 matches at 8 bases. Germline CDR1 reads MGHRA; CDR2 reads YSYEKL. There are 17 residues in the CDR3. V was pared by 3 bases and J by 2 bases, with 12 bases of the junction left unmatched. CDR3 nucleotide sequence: TGCGCCAGCAGCCACTCTAGCGGGCTTGGAACAGCCTACGAGCAGTACTTC. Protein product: CASSHSSGLGTAYEQYF.

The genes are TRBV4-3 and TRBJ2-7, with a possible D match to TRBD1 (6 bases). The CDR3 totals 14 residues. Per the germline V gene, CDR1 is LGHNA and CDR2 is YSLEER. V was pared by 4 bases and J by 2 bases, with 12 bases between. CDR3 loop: CASSLFGDTYEQYF. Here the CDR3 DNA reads TGCGCCAGCAGCCTCTTCGGGGACACCTACGAGCAGTACTTC.

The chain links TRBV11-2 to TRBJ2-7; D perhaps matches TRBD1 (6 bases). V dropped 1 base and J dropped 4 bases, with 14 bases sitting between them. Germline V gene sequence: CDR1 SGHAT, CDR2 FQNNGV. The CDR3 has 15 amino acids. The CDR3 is CASSLAYRVEYEQYF. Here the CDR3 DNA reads TGTGCCAGCAGCTTAGCCTACAGGGTCGAGTACGAGCAGTACTTC. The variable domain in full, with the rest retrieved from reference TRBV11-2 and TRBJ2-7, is EAGVAQSPRYKIIEKRQSVAFWCNPISGHATLYWYQQILGQGPKLLIQFQNNGVVDDSQLPKDRFSAERLKGVDSTLKIQPAKLEDSAVYLCASSLAYRVEYEQYFGPGTRLTVT.

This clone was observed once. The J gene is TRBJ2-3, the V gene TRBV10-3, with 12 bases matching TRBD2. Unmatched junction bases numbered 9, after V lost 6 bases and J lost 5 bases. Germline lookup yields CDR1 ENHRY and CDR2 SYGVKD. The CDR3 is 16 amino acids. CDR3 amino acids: CAISLAGGPSVDTQYF. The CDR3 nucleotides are TGTGCCATCAGCCTAGCGGGAGGGCCCAGCGTAGATACGCAGTATTTT.

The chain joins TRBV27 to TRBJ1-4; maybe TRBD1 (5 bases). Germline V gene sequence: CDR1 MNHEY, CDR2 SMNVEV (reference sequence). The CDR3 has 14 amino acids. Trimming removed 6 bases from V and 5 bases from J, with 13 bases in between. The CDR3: CASSQGSRNEKLFF. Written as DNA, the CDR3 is TGTGCCAGCAGCCAGGGATCGAGGAATGAAAAACTGTTTTTT.

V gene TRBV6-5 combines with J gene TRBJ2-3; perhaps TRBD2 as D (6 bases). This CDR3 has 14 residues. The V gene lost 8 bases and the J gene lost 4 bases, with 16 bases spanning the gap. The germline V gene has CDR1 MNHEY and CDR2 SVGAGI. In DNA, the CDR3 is TGTGCCAGCTACGGAGGGAATTGGGCAGATACGCAGTATTTT. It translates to CASYGGNWADTQYF.

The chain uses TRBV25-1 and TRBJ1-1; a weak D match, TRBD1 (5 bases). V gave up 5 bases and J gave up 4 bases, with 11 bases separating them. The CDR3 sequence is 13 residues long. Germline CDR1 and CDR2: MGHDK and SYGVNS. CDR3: CASSLRGSTEAFF. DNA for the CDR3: TGTGCCAGCAGTCTTAGGGGAAGCACTGAAGCTTTCTTT.

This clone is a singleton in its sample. CDR3 coding DNA: TGTGCCAGCAGTTTAGTGGACAGGGAGGCCAAAAACATTCAGTACTTC. Protein sequence: CASSLVDREAKNIQYF. This rearrangement joins TRBV28 to TRBJ2-4; 8 bases agree with TRBD1. Trimming at V came to 2 bases and at J to 1 base, leaving 4 bases not matched to a gene. This CDR3 region has 16 residues. CDR1 MDHEN and CDR2 SYDVKM come from the germline V gene.

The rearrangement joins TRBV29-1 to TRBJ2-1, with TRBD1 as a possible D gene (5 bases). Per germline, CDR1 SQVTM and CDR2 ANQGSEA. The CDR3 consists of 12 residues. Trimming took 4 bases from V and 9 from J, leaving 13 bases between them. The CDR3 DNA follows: TGCAGCGTTGCAGTAGGGGTTTTTGAGCAGTTCTTC. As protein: CSVAVGVFEQFF.

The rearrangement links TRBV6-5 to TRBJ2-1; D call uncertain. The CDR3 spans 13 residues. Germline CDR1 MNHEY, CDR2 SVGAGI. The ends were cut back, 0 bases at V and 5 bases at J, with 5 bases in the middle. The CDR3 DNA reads TGTGCCAGCAGTTACTCATCAAACAATGAGCAGTTCTTC. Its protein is CASSYSSNNEQFF.

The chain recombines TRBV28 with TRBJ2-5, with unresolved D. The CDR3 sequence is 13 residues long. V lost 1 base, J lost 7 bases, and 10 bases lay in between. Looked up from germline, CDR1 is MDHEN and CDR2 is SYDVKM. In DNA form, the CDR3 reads TGTGCCAGCAGTTTATCGCCCCTGGGGACCCAGTACTTC. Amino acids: CASSLSPLGTQYF.

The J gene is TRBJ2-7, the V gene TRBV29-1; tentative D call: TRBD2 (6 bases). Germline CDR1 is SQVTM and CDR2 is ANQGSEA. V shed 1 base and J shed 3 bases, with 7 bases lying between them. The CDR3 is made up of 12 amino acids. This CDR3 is CSVEAGDYEQYF. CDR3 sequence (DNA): TGCAGCGTTGAAGCGGGAGACTACGAGCAGTACTTC.

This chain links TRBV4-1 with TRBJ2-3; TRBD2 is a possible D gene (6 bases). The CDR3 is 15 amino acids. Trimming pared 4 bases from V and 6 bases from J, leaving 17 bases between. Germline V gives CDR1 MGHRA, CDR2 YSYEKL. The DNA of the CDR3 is TGCGCCAGCAGCCCCAGGTTAGCGGACGGGGATACGCAGTATTTT. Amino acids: CASSPRLADGDTQYF.

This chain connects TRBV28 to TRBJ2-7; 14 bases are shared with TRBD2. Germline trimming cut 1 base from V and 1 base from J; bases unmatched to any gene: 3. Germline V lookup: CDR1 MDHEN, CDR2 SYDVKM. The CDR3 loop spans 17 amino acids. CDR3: CASSLSGTSGSSYEQYF. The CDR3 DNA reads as TGTGCCAGCAGTTTATCCGGGACTAGCGGGAGTTCCTACGAGCAGTACTTC.

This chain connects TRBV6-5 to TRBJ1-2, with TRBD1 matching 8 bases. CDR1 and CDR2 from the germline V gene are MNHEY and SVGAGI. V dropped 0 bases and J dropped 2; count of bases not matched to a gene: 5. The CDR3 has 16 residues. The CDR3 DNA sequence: TGTGCCAGCAGTTACTCGAACGGACAGGGAAACTATGGCTACACCTTC. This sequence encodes CASSYSNGQGNYGYTF.

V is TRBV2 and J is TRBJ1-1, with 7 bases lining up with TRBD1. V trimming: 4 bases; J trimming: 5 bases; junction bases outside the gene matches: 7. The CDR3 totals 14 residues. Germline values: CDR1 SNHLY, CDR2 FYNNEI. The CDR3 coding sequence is TGTGCCAGCAGTGGTCGACAGGGAGAAACTGAAGCTTTCTTT. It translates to CASSGRQGETEAFF.

The CDR3 reads CASSEGQGILGYNEQFF. DNA of the CDR3: TGTGCCAGCAGTGAAGGACAGGGGATTTTGGGCTACAATGAGCAGTTCTTC. The J gene is TRBJ2-1, the V gene TRBV2; 8 bases are shared with TRBD1. Germline V gene lookup returns CDR1 SNHLY and CDR2 FYNNEI. V lost 1 base and J lost 3; bases outside the gene matches: 8. The CDR3 sequence is 17 residues long.

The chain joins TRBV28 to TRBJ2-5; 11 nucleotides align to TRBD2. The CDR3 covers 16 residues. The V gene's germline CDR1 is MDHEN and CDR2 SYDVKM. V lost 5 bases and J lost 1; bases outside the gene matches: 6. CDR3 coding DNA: TGTGCCAGCAGTCTAGCGGGAGGAATGGGCCAAGAGACCCAGTACTTC. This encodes CASSLAGGMGQETQYF.

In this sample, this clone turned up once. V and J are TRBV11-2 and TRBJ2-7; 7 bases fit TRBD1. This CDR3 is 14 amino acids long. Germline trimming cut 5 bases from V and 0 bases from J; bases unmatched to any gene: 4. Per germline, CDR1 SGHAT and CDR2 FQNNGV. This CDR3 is CASSPRDSSYEQYF. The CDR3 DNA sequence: TGTGCCAGCAGCCCCCGGGACAGCTCCTACGAGCAGTACTTC.

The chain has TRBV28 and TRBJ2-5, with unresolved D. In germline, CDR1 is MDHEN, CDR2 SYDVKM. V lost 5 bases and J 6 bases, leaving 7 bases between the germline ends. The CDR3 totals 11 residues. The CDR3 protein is CASSTFQTQYF. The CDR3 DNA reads TGTGCCAGCAGTACCTTCCAGACCCAGTACTTC.

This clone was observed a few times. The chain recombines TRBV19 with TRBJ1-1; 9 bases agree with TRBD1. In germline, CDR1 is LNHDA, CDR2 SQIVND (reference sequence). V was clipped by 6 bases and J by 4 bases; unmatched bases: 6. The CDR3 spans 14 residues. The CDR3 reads CASRQGAMATEAFF. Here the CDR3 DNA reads TGTGCCAGTAGACAGGGGGCGATGGCCACTGAAGCTTTCTTT.

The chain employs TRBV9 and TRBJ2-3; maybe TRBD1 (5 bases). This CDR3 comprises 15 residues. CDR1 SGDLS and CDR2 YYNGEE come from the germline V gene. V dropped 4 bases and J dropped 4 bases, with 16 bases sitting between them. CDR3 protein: CASSPGGVGADTQYF. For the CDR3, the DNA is TGTGCCAGCAGCCCCGGCGGAGTAGGGGCAGATACGCAGTATTTT.